This TCR beta chain came from a study of read filtering for tumor transcriptome and immune sequencing. From about 0.4 ug of RNA, a library with molecular barcoded alpha/delta and beta/gamma adaptors was made. TCRdb passed the reads through MiXCR, listing each CDR3 protein once. The sample shows more than 30,000 distinct CDR3 sequences, 14% of them seen only once. This CDR3 comprises 13 residues. V was trimmed by 4 bases and J by 0 bases, leaving 7 bases between them. Germline-derived CDR1 and CDR2 are SGHDT and YYEEEE. This clonotype was counted many times. Every patient had bone marrow sampled while the disease was active.

The TCR was taken from a donor aged 40 or older with multiple myeloma. This rearrangement joins TRBV5-6 to TRBJ1-1; D not resolved. The sample was a population of CD138-negative cells sorted from bone marrow. CDR3 residues: CASSGQMNTEAFF. In DNA, the CDR3 is TGTGCCAGCAGCGGGCAGATGAACACTGAAGCTTTCTTT. The full variable domain, its missing parts supplied by reference TRBV5-6 and TRBJ1-1, is DAGVTQSPTHLIKTRGQQVTLRCSPKSGHDTVSWYQQALGQGPQFIFQYYEEEERQRGNFPDRFSGHQFPNYSSELNVNALLLGDSALYLCASSGQMNTEAFFGQGTRLTVV.